These 3 T cell receptor beta chains originate from one sample sequenced in a study of T cell responses to AZD1222 COVID-19 vaccine (TCRdb year 2021). The time point label of this sample denotes: about 28 days (+/-7) after the second vaccine dose. The library was prepared using the immunoSEQ multiplex PCR assay. Entries here come from immuneACCESS through TCRdb and include only in-frame sequences with V and J called. Some clones fail to appear in such tables; in the studies checked, an unresolved V gene covers under half of the shortfall, and the cause of the remainder is unknown. Counted in this sample were around 170,000 clones; around nine tenths of them appeared once. The ten largest clones represent roughly 1.9% of the sample. The sample was peripheral blood, taken 28 days after the second AZD1222 dose. The receptors come from an adult who received the AZD1222 COVID-19 vaccine.

The chain carries TRBV27 and TRBJ2-1; 8 nucleotides match TRBD2. Germline CDR1 is MNHEY and CDR2 is SMNVEV (reference sequence). The CDR3 consists of 19 residues. V was pared by 2 bases and J by 2 bases, with 14 bases of the junction left unmatched. As DNA, the CDR3 is TGTGCCAGCAGTTTAGAACCACTAGCGGCCAAGACCCCCTACAATGAGCAGTTCTTC. It codes for CASSLEPLAAKTPYNEQFF.

This chain joins TRBV19 and TRBJ2-4, with TRBD1 matching over 7 bases. With 5 bases clipped from V and 11 bases from J, the junction kept 12 bases outside the gene matches. Germline CDR1 and CDR2: LNHDA and SQIVND (reference sequence). This CDR3 is 14 amino acids long. For the CDR3, the DNA is TGTGCCAGTAGTTTTCCCGGGACAGCAATGGTTCAGTACTTC. The encoded protein is CASSFPGTAMVQYF.

The rearrangement uses TRBV10-1 and TRBJ2-3; D not resolved. The germline V and J ends were trimmed by 5 bases and 0 bases, with 3 bases remaining between them. The CDR3 covers 12 residues. Germline CDR1 reads WNHNN; CDR2 reads SYGVQD (reference sequence). The CDR3 DNA reads as TGCGCCAGCAGTTATAGCACAGATACGCAGTATTTT. Residues: CASSYSTDTQYF.